A single sample is the source of the 10 T cell receptor beta chains below, sequenced in a study of cytomegalovirus exposure and HLA in healthy donors. TCRdb's table, derived via immunoSEQ multiplex PCR, lists solely in-frame clones and lacks some. The sample holds 120,000 to 150,000 clones; around 88% are singletons and the top ten take around 8%. Material for sequencing was PBMCs. Receptor source: a woman younger than 30 in good health and CMV-seropositive.

This clone was picked up a small number of times. This rearrangement joins TRBV6-6 to TRBJ1-5; 9 positions agree with TRBD1. The CDR3 covers 14 residues. The J segment lost 5 bases and the V segment lost 8 bases, leaving 7 bases of the junction unmatched. Germline CDR1 MNHNY, CDR2 SVGAGI (reference sequence). For the CDR3, the DNA is TGTGCCAGCGGGGGACAGGGAGGGGATCAGCCCCAGCATTTT. Encoded protein: CASGGQGGDQPQHF.

The count of this clone is one. The chain uses TRBV4-2 and TRBJ1-2; a possible D gene is TRBD1 (5 bases). The CDR3 covers 15 residues. The V end was cut by 3 bases, the J end by 4 bases, with 15 bases between. CDR1 is LGHNA and CDR2 is YNFKEQ in the germline V gene. The DNA for the CDR3 is TGTGCCAGCAGCCAGCGGGGGGTGAGTGGCTATGGCTACACCTTC. Its translation: CASSQRGVSGYGYTF.

The rearrangement links TRBV5-1 to TRBJ1-2, with a weak D call TRBD1 (6 bases). CDR1 and CDR2 from the germline V gene are SGHRS and YFSETQ. The V end lost 0 bases, the J end lost 9 bases, and 15 bases lay between the germline ends. CDR3 length equals 14 residues. The DNA for the CDR3 is TGCGCCAGCAGCTTGGATCGGGGGGCGAGCCGCTACACCTTC. This gives the protein CASSLDRGASRYTF.

As DNA, the CDR3 is TGTGCCAGCAGTGAAGGGCGGCTAGCGGGGAGCACAGATACGCAGTATTTT. Its translation is CASSEGRLAGSTDTQYF. This rearrangement joins TRBV6-1 to TRBJ2-3; 9 bases are a match to TRBD2. J was trimmed by 0 bases and V by 1 base; bases with no gene match: 5. The CDR3 covers 17 residues. Germline loops: CDR1 MNHNS, CDR2 SASEGT.

This clone came up a few times. In the same sample, other DNA sequences code for this CDR3. This chain connects TRBV5-6 to TRBJ2-2; a possible D gene is TRBD2 (6 bases). V was clipped by 0 bases and J by 0 bases, with 6 bases between them. Per the germline V gene, CDR1 is SGHDT and CDR2 is YYEEEE. The CDR3 has 15 amino acids. This CDR3 reads CASSLGGTNTGELFF. CDR3 nucleotide sequence: TGTGCCAGCAGCTTGGGCGGGACGAACACCGGGGAGCTGTTTTTT.

This clone was seen only a few times. The rearrangement joins TRBV2 to TRBJ2-7, with TRBD1 as a possible D gene (6 bases). V was trimmed by 4 bases and J by 6 bases, leaving 7 bases between them. Germline CDR1 is SNHLY and CDR2 is FYNNEI. CDR3 length: 11 amino acids. The CDR3 protein is CASSGRGEQYF. CDR3 nucleotide sequence: TGTGCCAGCAGTGGCAGGGGCGAGCAGTACTTC.

This chain links TRBV5-4 with TRBJ2-7, with 13 bases that match TRBD2. Germline CDR1 SGHNT, CDR2 YYREEE (reference sequence). V dropped 2 bases and J dropped 4; count of bases not matched to a gene: 3. The CDR3 totals 15 residues. CDR3 sequence: CASSFGTSGIYEQYF. CDR3 coding DNA: TGTGCCAGCAGCTTCGGGACTAGCGGGATATACGAGCAGTACTTC.

The rearrangement uses TRBV28 and TRBJ1-5; D possibly corresponds to TRBD1 (6 bases). The CDR3 is made up of 15 amino acids. The V and J ends lost 2 bases and 3 bases respectively, with 11 bases between them. Germline-derived CDR1 and CDR2 are MDHEN and SYDVKM. CDR3 sequence reads: CASSLTGGHNQPQHF. The CDR3 DNA reads TGTGCCAGCAGTTTAACTGGGGGCCACAATCAGCCCCAGCATTTT.

CDR3 in amino acids: CATSRAGAPYEQYF. The CDR3 DNA reads TGTGCCACCAGCAGAGCAGGGGCCCCCTACGAGCAGTACTTC. The V call is TRBV15, the J call TRBJ2-7, with D possibly being TRBD1 (6 bases). Germline V lookup: CDR1 LNHNV, CDR2 YYDKDF (reference sequence). V gave up 1 base and J gave up 2 bases, with 9 bases separating them. The CDR3 sequence is 14 residues long. Combining the CDR3 with reference TRBV15 and TRBJ2-7 gives the whole variable domain DAMVIQNPRYQVTQFGKPVTLSCSQTLNHNVMYWYQQKSSQAPKLLFHYYDKDFNNEADTPDNFQSRRPNTSFCFLDIRSPGLGDTAMYLCATSRAGAPYEQYFGPGTRLTVT.

The chain has TRBV5-1 and TRBJ2-1, with D possibly matching TRBD1 (6 bases). The V gene's germline CDR1 is SGHRS and CDR2 YFSETQ. This CDR3 contains 16 residues. The V end was cut by 0 bases, the J end by 7 bases, with 17 bases between. CDR3 region: CASSLEATLRGNEQFF. The CDR3 region has the DNA TGCGCCAGCAGCTTGGAGGCCACTTTAAGGGGGAATGAGCAGTTCTTC.